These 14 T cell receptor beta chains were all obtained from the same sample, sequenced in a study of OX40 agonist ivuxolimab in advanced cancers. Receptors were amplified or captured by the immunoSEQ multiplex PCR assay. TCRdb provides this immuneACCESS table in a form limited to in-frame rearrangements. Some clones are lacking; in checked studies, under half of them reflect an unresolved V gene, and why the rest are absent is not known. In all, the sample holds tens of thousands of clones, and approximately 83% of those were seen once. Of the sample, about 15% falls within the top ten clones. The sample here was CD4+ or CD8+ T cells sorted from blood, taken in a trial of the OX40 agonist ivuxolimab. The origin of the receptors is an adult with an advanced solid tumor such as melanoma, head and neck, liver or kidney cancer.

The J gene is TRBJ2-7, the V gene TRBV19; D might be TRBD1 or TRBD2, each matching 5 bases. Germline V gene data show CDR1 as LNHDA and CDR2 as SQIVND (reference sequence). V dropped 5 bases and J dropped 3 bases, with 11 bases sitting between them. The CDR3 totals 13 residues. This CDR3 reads CASSFGALYEQYF. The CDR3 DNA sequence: TGTGCCAGTAGTTTCGGGGCTCTCTACGAGCAGTACTTC.

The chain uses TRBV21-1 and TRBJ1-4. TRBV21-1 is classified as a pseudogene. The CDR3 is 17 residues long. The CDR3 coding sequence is TGTGCCAGCAGCAAAGATGGCCCGACCAGTTCACTGGAAAAACTGTTTTTT. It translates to CASSKDGPTSSLEKLFF.

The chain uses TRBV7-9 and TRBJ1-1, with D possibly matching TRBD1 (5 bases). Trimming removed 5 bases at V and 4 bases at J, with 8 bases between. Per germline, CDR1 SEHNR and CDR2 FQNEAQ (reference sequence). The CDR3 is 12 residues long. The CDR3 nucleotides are TGTGCCAGCAGCCCAGGGATCACTGAAGCTTTCTTT. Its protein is CASSPGITEAFF.

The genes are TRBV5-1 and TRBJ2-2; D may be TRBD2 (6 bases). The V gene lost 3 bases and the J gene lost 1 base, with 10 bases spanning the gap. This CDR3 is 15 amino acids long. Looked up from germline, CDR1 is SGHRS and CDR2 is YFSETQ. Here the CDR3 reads CASSYGTENTGELFF. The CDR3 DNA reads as TGCGCCAGCAGCTACGGGACTGAGAACACCGGGGAGCTGTTTTTT.

Here the CDR3 reads CASSLGTYNSPLHF. CDR3 DNA sequence: TGTGCCAGCAGTTTGGGAACCTATAATTCACCCCTCCACTTT. The rearrangement links TRBV28 to TRBJ1-6; D gene unclear. V lost 3 bases and J lost 2, with 5 bases in between. Per the germline V gene, CDR1 is MDHEN and CDR2 is SYDVKM. CDR3 size: 14 residues.

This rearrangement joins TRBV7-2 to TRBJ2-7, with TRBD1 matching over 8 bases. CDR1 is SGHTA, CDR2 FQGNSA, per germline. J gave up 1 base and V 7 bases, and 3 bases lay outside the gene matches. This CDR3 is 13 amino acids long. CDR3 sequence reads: CASTRTGSYEQYF. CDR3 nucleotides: TGTGCCAGCACAAGGACAGGGTCCTACGAGCAGTACTTC.

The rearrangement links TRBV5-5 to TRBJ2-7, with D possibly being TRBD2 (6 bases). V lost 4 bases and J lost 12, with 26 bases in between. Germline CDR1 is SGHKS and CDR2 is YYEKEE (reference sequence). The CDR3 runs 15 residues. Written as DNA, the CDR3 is TGTGCCAGCAGCGTGACTAGTTTTCCGACCCCTAAACCGTACTTC. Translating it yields CASSVTSFPTPKPYF.

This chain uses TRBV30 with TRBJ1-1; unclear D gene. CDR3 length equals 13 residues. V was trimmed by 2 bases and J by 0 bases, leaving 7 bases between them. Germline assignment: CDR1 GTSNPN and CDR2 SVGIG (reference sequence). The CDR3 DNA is TGTGCCTGGAGTTCCGACGTGAACACTGAAGCTTTCTTT. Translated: CAWSSDVNTEAFF. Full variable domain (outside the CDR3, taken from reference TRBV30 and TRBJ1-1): SQTIHQWPATLVQPVGSPLSLECTVEGTSNPNLYWYRQAAGRGLQLLFYSVGIGQISSEVPQNLSASRPQDRQFILSSKKLLLSDSGFYLCAWSSDVNTEAFFGQGTRLTVV.

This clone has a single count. DNA for the CDR3: TGTGCCAGCAGCCCTTGGGCCCAGGGGGACGAGCAGTACTTC. Its translation is CASSPWAQGDEQYF. The J gene is TRBJ2-7, the V gene TRBV7-2; 7 bases line up with TRBD1. The V and J ends lost 5 bases and 5 bases, in that order; junction bases with no gene match: 9. This CDR3 is built from 14 residues. Germline-derived CDR1 and CDR2 are SGHTA and FQGNSA.

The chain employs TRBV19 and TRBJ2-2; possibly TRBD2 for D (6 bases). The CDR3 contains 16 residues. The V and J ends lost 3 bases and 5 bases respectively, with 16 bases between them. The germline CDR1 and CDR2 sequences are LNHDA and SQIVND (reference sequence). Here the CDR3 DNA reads TGTGCCAGTAGTATGGGAGGAGGGTTGGTTACCGGGGAGCTGTTTTTT. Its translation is CASSMGGGLVTGELFF.

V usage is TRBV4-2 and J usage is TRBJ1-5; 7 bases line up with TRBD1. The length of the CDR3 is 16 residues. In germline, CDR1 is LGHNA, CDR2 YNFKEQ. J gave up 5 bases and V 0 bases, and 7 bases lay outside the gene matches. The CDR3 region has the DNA TGTGCCAGCAGCCAAGAGGCCGGCCAGGGGGATCAGCCCCAGCATTTT. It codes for CASSQEAGQGDQPQHF.

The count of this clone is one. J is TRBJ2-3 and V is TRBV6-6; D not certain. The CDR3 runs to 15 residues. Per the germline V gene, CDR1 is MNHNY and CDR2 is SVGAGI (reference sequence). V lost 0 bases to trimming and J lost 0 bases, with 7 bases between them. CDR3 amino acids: CASSYSMGSTDTQYF. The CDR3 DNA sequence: TGTGCCAGCAGTTACTCGATGGGCAGCACAGATACGCAGTATTTT.

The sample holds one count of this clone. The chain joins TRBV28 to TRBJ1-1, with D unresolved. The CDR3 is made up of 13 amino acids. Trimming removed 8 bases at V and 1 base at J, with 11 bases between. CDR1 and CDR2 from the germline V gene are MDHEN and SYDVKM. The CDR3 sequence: CASLLGRNTEAFF. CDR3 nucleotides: TGTGCCAGCCTACTCGGGCGGAACACTGAAGCTTTCTTT.

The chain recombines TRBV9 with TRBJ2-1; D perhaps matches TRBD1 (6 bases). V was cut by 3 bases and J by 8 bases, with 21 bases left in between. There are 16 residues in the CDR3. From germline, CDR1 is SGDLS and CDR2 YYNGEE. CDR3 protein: CASSAGVVEAADEQFF. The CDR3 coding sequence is TGTGCCAGCAGCGCAGGGGTGGTCGAAGCTGCGGATGAGCAGTTCTTC.